This passage covers 27 T cell receptor beta chains from one sample sequenced in a study of cytomegalovirus exposure and HLA in healthy donors. PCR involved 60 Vbeta and 13 Jbeta primers. Profiled with immunoSEQ multiplex PCR; TCRdb holds only in-frame clones, not every one. The sample holds around 100,000 clones, around four fifths seen once. Sequenced material: PBMCs. These receptors came from a man aged 35 to 55 in good health and CMV-seronegative.

The CDR3 protein is CASSGASPNTGELFF. DNA of the CDR3: TGTGCCAGTAGTGGAGCCTCCCCGAACACCGGGGAGCTGTTTTTT. The rearrangement joins TRBV19 to TRBJ2-2, with D uncertain. The CDR3 spans 15 residues. CDR1 and CDR2 from the germline V gene are LNHDA and SQIVND (reference sequence). With 5 bases removed from V and 0 bases from J, the gap between germline ends came to 10 bases.

V usage is TRBV19 and J usage is TRBJ1-5, with D perhaps matching TRBD1 (6 bases). Trimming took off 6 bases at V and 6 bases at J, with 30 bases between the two ends. The CDR3 totals 19 residues. CDR1 is LNHDA and CDR2 is SQIVND in the germline V gene (reference sequence). The CDR3 DNA follows: TGTGCCAGTAGACAGCTTGGGGCAGGGGAAGGATTAAAGGGTCAGCCCCAGCATTTT. This gives the protein CASRQLGAGEGLKGQPQHF.

V gene TRBV4-3 combines with J gene TRBJ2-3; weak D call: TRBD2 (6 bases). CDR3 length equals 17 residues. Germline V gives CDR1 LGHNA, CDR2 YSLEER. V shed 3 bases and J shed 6 bases, with 22 bases lying between them. CDR3 residues: CASSQGLTSLGWDTQYF. The CDR3 DNA reads TGCGCCAGCAGCCAGGGTCTTACTAGCCTAGGATGGGATACGCAGTATTTT.

This CDR3 reads CASRSPRGGRTGELFF. CDR3 coding DNA: TGTGCCAGCCGTTCCCCGCGGGGGGGGCGTACCGGGGAGCTGTTTTTT. The chain recombines TRBV11-2 with TRBJ2-2; TRBD2 matches 9 bases. Germline V gene sequence: CDR1 SGHAT, CDR2 FQNNGV. The CDR3 has 16 residues. The J segment lost 5 bases and the V segment lost 8 bases, leaving 12 bases of the junction unmatched.

This clone was recorded at least ten times. The chain couples TRBV29-1 to TRBJ1-2; D unresolved. V was trimmed by 4 bases and J by 5 bases, leaving 8 bases between them. Looked up from germline, CDR1 is SQVTM and CDR2 is ANQGSEA. This CDR3 is 11 amino acids long. The chain's CDR3 is CSVGGLYGYTF. The CDR3 coding sequence is TGCAGCGTTGGAGGTCTGTATGGCTACACCTTC.

This chain uses TRBV13 with TRBJ2-5; 12 positions agree with TRBD2. V was clipped by 5 bases and J by 4 bases; unmatched bases: 11. The length of the CDR3 is 17 residues. Germline loops: CDR1 PRHDT, CDR2 FYEKMQ (reference sequence). CDR3 sequence reads: CASSGPSGGAYRETQYF. The CDR3, as DNA: TGTGCCAGCAGCGGTCCTAGCGGGGGGGCCTATAGAGAGACCCAGTACTTC.

The chain is built from TRBV11-2 and TRBJ2-7, with TRBD1 matching 8 bases. This CDR3 contains 15 residues. The V gene end was trimmed by 4 bases and the J gene end by 0 bases; junction bases not matched to a gene: 5. Germline CDR1 SGHAT, CDR2 FQNNGV. The CDR3 is CASSYGQGISYEQYF. The DNA for the CDR3 is TGTGCCAGCAGCTACGGACAGGGTATCTCCTACGAGCAGTACTTC.

The chain carries TRBV19 and TRBJ1-2, with 8 positions matching TRBD1. V shed 3 bases and J 4 bases; nucleotides not matched to a gene: 7. Per the germline V gene, CDR1 is LNHDA and CDR2 is SQIVND (reference sequence). This CDR3 has 15 residues. In DNA form, the CDR3 reads TGTGCCAGTAGTATTCGGGTCGGACAGGGCTATGGCTACACCTTC. Its translation: CASSIRVGQGYGYTF.

The chain couples TRBV6-4 to TRBJ1-4; 8 bases match TRBD1. Germline V gene sequence: CDR1 MRHNA, CDR2 SNTAGT. The CDR3 runs 17 residues. Losses at the gene ends were 8 bases for V and 6 bases for J; bases not matched to a gene: 17. In DNA form, the CDR3 reads TGTGCCAGCGGGCGGACAGGGAGGCCCCTTCCCGATGAAAAACTGTTTTTT. Translated: CASGRTGRPLPDEKLFF.

This clone was observed a single time. The chain employs TRBV5-1 and TRBJ1-3; D might be TRBD1 (6 bases). The V gene lost 1 base and the J gene lost 4 bases, with 15 bases spanning the gap. The CDR3 is 16 amino acids. Germline assignment: CDR1 SGHRS and CDR2 YFSETQ. The CDR3 DNA reads as TGCGCCAGCAGCTTGCAGGGGTCATCGCCCGGAAACACCATATATTTT. This sequence encodes CASSLQGSSPGNTIYF.

The J gene is TRBJ1-2, the V gene TRBV6-1; tentatively, D is TRBD1 (6 bases). The CDR3 length is 16 residues. CDR1 and CDR2 (germline): MNHNS, SASEGT. V dropped 1 base and J dropped 3 bases, with 15 bases sitting between them. CDR3: CASSEGAGAAYYGYTF. The CDR3 DNA reads as TGTGCCAGCAGTGAAGGGGCAGGGGCAGCTTACTATGGCTACACCTTC.

This chain links TRBV5-4 with TRBJ1-6; no definite D call. This CDR3 is built from 14 residues. Trimming took 0 bases from V and 7 from J, leaving 8 bases between them. Germline V gives CDR1 SGHNT, CDR2 YYREEE (reference sequence). CDR3 residues: CASSLDGVNSPLHF. Written as DNA, the CDR3 is TGTGCCAGCAGCTTGGATGGAGTGAATTCACCCCTCCACTTT. Complete variable domain (other parts from reference TRBV5-4 and TRBJ1-6): ETGVTQSPTHLIKTRGQQVTLRCSSQSGHNTVSWYQQALGQGPQFIFQYYREEENGRGNFPPRFSGLQFPNYSSELNVNALELDDSALYLCASSLDGVNSPLHFGNGTRLTVT.

This clone was counted between two and nine times. The chain links TRBV5-8 to TRBJ1-2; 12 nucleotides match TRBD1. This CDR3 spans 15 amino acids. V gave up 6 bases and J gave up 3 bases; unmatched junction bases: 6. Germline V CDR1 and CDR2: SGHTS, YDEGEE. CDR3 protein: CASNTGQGADYGYTF. In nucleotides, the CDR3 is TGTGCCAGCAACACGGGACAGGGGGCGGACTATGGCTACACCTTC.

This chain links TRBV7-3 with TRBJ1-1, with a possible D match to TRBD1 (5 bases). Trimming took 2 bases from V and 2 from J, leaving 9 bases between them. The CDR3 loop spans 14 amino acids. CDR1 is SGHTA, CDR2 FQGTGA, per germline. CDR3 coding DNA: TGTGCCAGCAGCTTAGAAGGGGTTAACACTGAAGCTTTCTTT. This gives the protein CASSLEGVNTEAFF. Looking up the rest from reference TRBV7-3 and TRBJ1-1 gives the full variable domain: GAGVSQTPSNKVTEKGKYVELRCDPISGHTALYWYRQSLGQGPEFLIYFQGTGAADDSGLPNDRFFAVRPEGSVSTLKIQRTERGDSAVYLCASSLEGVNTEAFFGQGTRLTVV.

The V gene is TRBV11-2, the J gene TRBJ1-1; D is perhaps TRBD1 (5 bases). V was cut by 5 bases and J by 1 base, with 14 bases left in between. The CDR3 runs to 15 residues. CDR1 is SGHAT, CDR2 FQNNGV, per germline. CDR3 nucleotide sequence: TGTGCCAGCAGCAGAACCGGGACTGGGAACACTGAAGCTTTCTTT. As protein: CASSRTGTGNTEAFF.

The chain combines TRBV6-1 with TRBJ2-7; TRBD2 is a possible D gene (6 bases). The CDR3 loop spans 11 amino acids. V gave up 7 bases and J gave up 2 bases, with 6 bases separating them. Germline V lookup: CDR1 MNHNS, CDR2 SASEGT. The CDR3 DNA reads as TGTGCCAGCACGGGGGCCTACGAGCAGTACTTC. Encoded protein: CASTGAYEQYF.

The chain employs TRBV12-5 and TRBJ2-7; D might be TRBD2 (6 bases). Trimming stripped 0 bases from V and 4 bases from J, with 16 bases between. The CDR3 has 16 residues. Germline loops: CDR1 LGHNT, CDR2 FRNRAP. CDR3 in DNA: TGTGCTAGTGGTTTGGTAGTTATCAGGACTAATTACGAGCAGTACTTC. The encoded protein is CASGLVVIRTNYEQYF.

The V gene is TRBV10-3, the J gene TRBJ1-6; D possibly corresponds to TRBD1 (6 bases). V was shortened by 7 bases and J by 8 bases, with 15 bases between the two germline ends. Germline CDR1 reads ENHRY; CDR2 reads SYGVKD. The CDR3 has 14 residues. The CDR3 DNA reads as TGTGCCATCAAGGGGGGGGAGGGTGATTCACCCCTCCACTTT. Protein: CAIKGGEGDSPLHF.

The V gene is TRBV11-2, the J gene TRBJ2-5, with TRBD2 identical over 9 bases. The CDR3 runs to 15 residues. The ends lost 6 bases at V and 2 bases at J; junction bases unmatched: 7. Germline assignment: CDR1 SGHAT and CDR2 FQNNGV. CDR3 protein: CASRPLAGKQETQYF. Here the CDR3 DNA reads TGTGCCAGCAGGCCTCTAGCGGGGAAACAAGAGACCCAGTACTTC.

The genes are TRBV7-9 and TRBJ2-7; TRBD1 matches at 11 bases. Germline V gives CDR1 SEHNR, CDR2 FQNEAQ (reference sequence). Trimming cost V 2 bases and J 3 bases; bases outside gene matches: 6. The CDR3 is 16 residues long. The CDR3 sequence is CASSLYRTGGSYEQYF. The CDR3 bases are TGTGCCAGCAGCTTATACCGGACAGGGGGCAGCTACGAGCAGTACTTC.

DNA of the CDR3: TGTGCCAGCAGTAAAGGACAGGGGGTATGTGGCTACACCTTC. Translated: CASSKGQGVCGYTF. The genes are TRBV7-2 and TRBJ1-2; 10 positions agree with TRBD1. Germline V CDR1 and CDR2: SGHTA, FQGNSA. The CDR3 covers 14 residues. V shed 6 bases and J 7 bases; nucleotides not matched to a gene: 8.

This chain connects TRBV4-3 to TRBJ2-7; D remains unclear. Germline assignment: CDR1 LGHNA and CDR2 YSLEER. V was shortened by 3 bases and J by 4 bases, with 10 bases between the two germline ends. CDR3 length equals 13 residues. Here the CDR3 DNA reads TGCGCCAGCAGCCACGGAGAACAATACGAGCAGTACTTC. It specifies CASSHGEQYEQYF.

The chain couples TRBV29-1 to TRBJ1-2, with no clear D. The V gene's germline CDR1 is SQVTM and CDR2 ANQGSEA. Between the trimmed V and J ends, which lost 4 bases and 3 bases, there was a span of 9 bases. The CDR3 runs to 12 residues. The CDR3 sequence is CSVVGRDYGYTF. CDR3 sequence (DNA): TGCAGCGTTGTTGGGCGGGACTATGGCTACACCTTC.

This chain connects TRBV6-1 to TRBJ2-2, with 8 bases fitting TRBD2. CDR3 length: 15 amino acids. CDR1 MNHNS and CDR2 SASEGT come from the germline V gene. The ends lost 5 bases at V and 4 bases at J; junction bases unmatched: 6. CDR3 nucleotides: TGTGCCAGCAGTTGGGTCGGGGGGGCCACCGGGGAGCTGTTTTTT. It specifies CASSWVGGATGELFF.

This clone was seen more than once but under ten times. The J gene is TRBJ2-1, the V gene TRBV7-3; 9 bases line up with TRBD2. This CDR3 has 15 residues. The V gene's germline CDR1 is SGHTA and CDR2 FQGTGA. V was pared by 0 bases and J by 6 bases, with 3 bases of the junction left unmatched. The CDR3 spells CASSLTGLAGNEQFF. The CDR3 DNA reads as TGTGCCAGCAGCTTAACGGGACTAGCTGGCAATGAGCAGTTCTTC. The variable domain in full, with the rest retrieved from reference TRBV7-3 and TRBJ2-1, is GAGVSQTPSNKVTEKGKYVELRCDPISGHTALYWYRQSLGQGPEFLIYFQGTGAADDSGLPNDRFFAVRPEGSVSTLKIQRTERGDSAVYLCASSLTGLAGNEQFFGPGTRLTVL.

This clone has only a few counts. V is TRBV2 and J is TRBJ1-6; D perhaps matches TRBD1 (6 bases). The V end lost 9 bases, the J end lost 7 bases, and 19 bases lay between the germline ends. This CDR3 has 15 amino acids. Germline lookup yields CDR1 SNHLY and CDR2 FYNNEI. In nucleotides, the CDR3 is TGTGCCAGTGGGGTTGGGGGGGCGCGGAATTCACCCCTCCACTTT. It is translated as CASGVGGARNSPLHF.

A single count supports this clone. This chain connects TRBV15 to TRBJ2-5; the match to TRBD1 covers 10 bases. The CDR3 is 16 residues long. The germline V gene encodes CDR1 LNHNV and CDR2 YYDKDF (reference sequence). V lost 4 bases to trimming and J lost 5 bases; unmatched junction nucleotides: 10. The CDR3 DNA follows: TGTGCCACCAGCACTCAGTCGACAGGGGGCATTGAGACCCAGTACTTC. This sequence encodes CATSTQSTGGIETQYF.